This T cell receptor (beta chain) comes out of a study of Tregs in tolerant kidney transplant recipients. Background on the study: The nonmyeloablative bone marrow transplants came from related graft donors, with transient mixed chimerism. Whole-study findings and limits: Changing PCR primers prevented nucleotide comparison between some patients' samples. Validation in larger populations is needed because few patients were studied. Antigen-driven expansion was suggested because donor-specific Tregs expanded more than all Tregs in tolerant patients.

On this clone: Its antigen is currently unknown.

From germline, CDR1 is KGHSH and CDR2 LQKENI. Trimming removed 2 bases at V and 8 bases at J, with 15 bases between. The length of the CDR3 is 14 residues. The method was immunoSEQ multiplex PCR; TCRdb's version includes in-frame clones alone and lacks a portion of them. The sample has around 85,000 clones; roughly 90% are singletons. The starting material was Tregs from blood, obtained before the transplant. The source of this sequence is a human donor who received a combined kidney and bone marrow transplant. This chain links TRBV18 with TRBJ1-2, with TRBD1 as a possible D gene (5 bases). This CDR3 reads CASSPSADSLGYTF. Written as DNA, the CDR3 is TGTGCCAGCTCACCAAGCGCAGACAGTCTCGGCTACACCTTC.